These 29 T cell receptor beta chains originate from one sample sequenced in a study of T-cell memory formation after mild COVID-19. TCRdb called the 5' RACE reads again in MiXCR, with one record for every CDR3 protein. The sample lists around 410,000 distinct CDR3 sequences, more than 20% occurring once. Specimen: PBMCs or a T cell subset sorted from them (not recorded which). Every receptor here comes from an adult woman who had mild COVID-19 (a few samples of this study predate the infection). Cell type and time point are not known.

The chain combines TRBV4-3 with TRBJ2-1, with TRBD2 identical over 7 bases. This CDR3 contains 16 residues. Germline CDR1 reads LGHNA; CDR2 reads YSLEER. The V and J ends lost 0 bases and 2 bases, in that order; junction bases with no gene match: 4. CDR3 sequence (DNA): TGCGCCAGCAGCCAAGACGGAGGGAGGGCCTACAATGAGCAGTTCTTC. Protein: CASSQDGGRAYNEQFF.

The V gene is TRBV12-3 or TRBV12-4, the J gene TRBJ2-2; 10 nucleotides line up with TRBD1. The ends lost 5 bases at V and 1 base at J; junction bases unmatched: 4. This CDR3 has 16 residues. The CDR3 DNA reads TGTGCCAGCAGTCTCGGACAGGGGGAGAACACCGGGGAGCTGTTTTTT. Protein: CASSLGQGENTGELFF.

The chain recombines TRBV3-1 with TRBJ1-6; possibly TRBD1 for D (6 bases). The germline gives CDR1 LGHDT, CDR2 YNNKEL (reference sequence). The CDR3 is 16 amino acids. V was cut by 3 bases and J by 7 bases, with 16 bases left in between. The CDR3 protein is CASSQSPRQGNSPLHF. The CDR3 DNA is TGTGCCAGCAGCCAGTCACCGCGGCAGGGGAATTCACCCCTCCACTTT.

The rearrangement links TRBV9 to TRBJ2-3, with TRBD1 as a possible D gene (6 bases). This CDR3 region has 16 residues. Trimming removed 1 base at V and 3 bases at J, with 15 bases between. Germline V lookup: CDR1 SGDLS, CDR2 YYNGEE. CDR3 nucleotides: TGTGCCAGCAGCGTAACCCCAGGGGCCGGGACAGATACGCAGTATTTT. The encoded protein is CASSVTPGAGTDTQYF.

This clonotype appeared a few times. CDR3 protein: CASSLGGGNTIYF. The CDR3 DNA reads as TGTGCCAGCAGCTTAGGCGGAGGAAACACCATATATTTT. The chain carries TRBV7-8 and TRBJ1-3; D is uncertain. The V and J ends lost 1 base and 4 bases respectively, with 5 bases between them. Germline CDR1 is SGHVS and CDR2 is FQNEAQ. This CDR3 is built from 13 residues.

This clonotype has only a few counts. The CDR3 spells CSATPWARDGYTF. The CDR3 DNA follows: TGCAGTGCCACCCCGTGGGCCAGGGATGGCTACACCTTC. The gene calls are TRBV20-1 and TRBJ1-2; D may be TRBD1 (5 bases). The CDR3 is 13 amino acids. Trimming removed 6 bases from V and 6 bases from J, with 17 bases in between. Germline CDR1 reads DFQATT; CDR2 reads SNEGSKA (reference sequence).

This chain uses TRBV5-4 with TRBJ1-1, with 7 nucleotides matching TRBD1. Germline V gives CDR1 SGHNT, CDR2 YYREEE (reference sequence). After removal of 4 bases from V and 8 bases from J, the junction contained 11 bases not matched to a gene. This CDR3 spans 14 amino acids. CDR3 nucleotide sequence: TGTGCCAGCAGCCGTCTACCTCTGACAGGGGAAGCTTTCTTT. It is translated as CASSRLPLTGEAFF.

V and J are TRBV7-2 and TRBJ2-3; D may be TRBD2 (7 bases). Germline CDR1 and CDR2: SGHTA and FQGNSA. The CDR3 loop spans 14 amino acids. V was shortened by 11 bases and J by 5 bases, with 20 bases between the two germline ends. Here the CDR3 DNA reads TGTGCCGAGGGGGGGGAGTTCGGTGGAGATACGCAGTATTTT. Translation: CAEGGEFGGDTQYF.

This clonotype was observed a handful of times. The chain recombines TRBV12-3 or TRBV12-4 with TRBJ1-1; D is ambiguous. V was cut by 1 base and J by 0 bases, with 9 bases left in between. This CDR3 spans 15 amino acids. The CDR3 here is CASSLVRVLNTEAFF. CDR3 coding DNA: TGTGCCAGCAGTTTAGTACGGGTCCTGAACACTGAAGCTTTCTTT.

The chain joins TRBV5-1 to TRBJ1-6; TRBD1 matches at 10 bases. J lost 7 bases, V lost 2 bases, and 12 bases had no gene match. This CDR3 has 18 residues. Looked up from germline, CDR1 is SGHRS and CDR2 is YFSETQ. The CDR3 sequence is CASSFLLGTGDLNSPLHF. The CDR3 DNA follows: TGCGCCAGCAGCTTTCTCCTTGGGACAGGGGATTTGAATTCACCCCTCCACTTT.

The CDR3 here is CASCQQSPSYNEQFF. The CDR3 coding sequence is TGCGCCAGCTGCCAACAGTCTCCCTCCTACAATGAGCAGTTCTTC. The V gene is TRBV5-1, the J gene TRBJ2-1; D not resolved. V gave up 7 bases and J gave up 0 bases, with 14 bases separating them. Germline CDR1 SGHRS, CDR2 YFSETQ. The CDR3 is made up of 15 amino acids.

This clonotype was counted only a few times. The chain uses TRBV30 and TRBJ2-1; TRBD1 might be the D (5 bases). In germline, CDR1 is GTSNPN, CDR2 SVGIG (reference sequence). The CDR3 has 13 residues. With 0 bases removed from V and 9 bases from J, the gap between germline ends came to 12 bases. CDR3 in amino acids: CAWSVQDLGEQFF. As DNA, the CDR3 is TGTGCCTGGAGTGTACAGGATCTGGGTGAGCAGTTCTTC.

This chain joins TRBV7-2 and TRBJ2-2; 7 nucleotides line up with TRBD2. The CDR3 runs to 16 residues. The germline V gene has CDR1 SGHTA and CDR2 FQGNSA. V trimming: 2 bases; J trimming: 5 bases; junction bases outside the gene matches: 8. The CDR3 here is CASSLFLADLTGELFF. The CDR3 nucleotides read TGTGCCAGCAGCTTATTTCTAGCGGACCTAACCGGGGAGCTGTTTTTT.

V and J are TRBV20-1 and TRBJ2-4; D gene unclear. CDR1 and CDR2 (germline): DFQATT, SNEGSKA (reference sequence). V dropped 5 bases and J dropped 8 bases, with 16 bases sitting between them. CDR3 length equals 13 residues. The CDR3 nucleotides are TGCAGTGCTTCGCGACCCCCAGACGACATTCAGTACTTC. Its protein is CSASRPPDDIQYF.

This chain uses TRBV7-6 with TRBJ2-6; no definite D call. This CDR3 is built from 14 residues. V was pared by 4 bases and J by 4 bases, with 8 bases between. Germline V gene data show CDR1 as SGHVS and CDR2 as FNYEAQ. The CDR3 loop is CASSSLYGANVLTF. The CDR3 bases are TGTGCCAGCAGCTCCCTCTACGGGGCCAACGTCCTGACTTTC.

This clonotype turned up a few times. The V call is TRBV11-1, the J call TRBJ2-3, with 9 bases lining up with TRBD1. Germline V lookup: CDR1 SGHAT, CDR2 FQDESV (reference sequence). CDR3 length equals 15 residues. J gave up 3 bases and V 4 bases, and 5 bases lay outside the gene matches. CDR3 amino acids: CASSSGTGMTDTQYF. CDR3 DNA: TGTGCCAGCAGCTCCGGGACAGGGATGACAGATACGCAGTATTTT.

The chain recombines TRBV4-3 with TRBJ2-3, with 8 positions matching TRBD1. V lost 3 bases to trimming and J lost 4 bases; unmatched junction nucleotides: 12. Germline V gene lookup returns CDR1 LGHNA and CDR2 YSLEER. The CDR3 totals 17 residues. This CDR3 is CASSHRGQGHNADTQYF. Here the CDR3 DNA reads TGCGCCAGCAGCCATCGCGGACAGGGCCACAACGCAGATACGCAGTATTTT.

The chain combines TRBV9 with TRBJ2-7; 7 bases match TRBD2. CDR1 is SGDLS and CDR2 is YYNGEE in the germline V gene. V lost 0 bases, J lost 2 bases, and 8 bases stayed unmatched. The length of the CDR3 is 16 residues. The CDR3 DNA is TGTGCCAGCAGCGTAGGAGTGGTCAGCGGGGCCTACGAGCAGTACTTC. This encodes CASSVGVVSGAYEQYF. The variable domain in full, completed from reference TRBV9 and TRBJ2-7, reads DSGVTQTPKHLITATGQRVTLRCSPRSGDLSVYWYQQSLDQGLQFLIQYYNGEERAKGNILERFSAQQFPDLHSELNLSSLELGDSALYFCASSVGVVSGAYEQYFGPGTRLTVT.

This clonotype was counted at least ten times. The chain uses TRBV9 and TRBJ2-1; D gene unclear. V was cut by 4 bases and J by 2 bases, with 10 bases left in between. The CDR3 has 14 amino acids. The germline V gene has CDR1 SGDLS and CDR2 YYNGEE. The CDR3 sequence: CASSPNPTYNEQFF. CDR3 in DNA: TGTGCCAGCAGCCCCAACCCCACCTACAATGAGCAGTTCTTC.

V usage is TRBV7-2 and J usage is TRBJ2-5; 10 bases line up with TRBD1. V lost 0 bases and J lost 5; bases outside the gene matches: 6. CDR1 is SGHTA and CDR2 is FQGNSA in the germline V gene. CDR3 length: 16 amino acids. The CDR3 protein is CASSLAGQGQGETQYF. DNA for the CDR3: TGTGCCAGCAGCTTAGCCGGACAGGGACAGGGGGAGACCCAGTACTTC.

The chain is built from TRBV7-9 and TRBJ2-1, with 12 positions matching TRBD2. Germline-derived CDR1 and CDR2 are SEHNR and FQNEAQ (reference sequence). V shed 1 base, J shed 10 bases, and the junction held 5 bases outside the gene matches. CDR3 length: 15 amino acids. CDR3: CASSLGLAGAREQFF. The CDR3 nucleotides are TGTGCCAGCAGCTTAGGACTAGCGGGAGCGCGAGAGCAGTTCTTC.

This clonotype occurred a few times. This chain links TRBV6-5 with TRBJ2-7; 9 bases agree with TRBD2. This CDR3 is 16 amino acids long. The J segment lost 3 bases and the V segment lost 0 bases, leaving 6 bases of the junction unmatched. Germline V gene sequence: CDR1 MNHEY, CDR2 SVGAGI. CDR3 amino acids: CASSYSTGLAHYEQYF. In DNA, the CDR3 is TGTGCCAGCAGTTACTCAACGGGACTAGCCCACTACGAGCAGTACTTC.

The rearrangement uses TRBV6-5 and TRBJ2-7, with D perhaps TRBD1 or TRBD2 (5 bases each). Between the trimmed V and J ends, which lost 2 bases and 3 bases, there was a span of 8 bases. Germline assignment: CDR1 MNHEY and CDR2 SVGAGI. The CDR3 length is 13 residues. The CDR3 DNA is TGTGCCAGCAGTTACGGGACCCACTACGAGCAGTACTTC. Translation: CASSYGTHYEQYF.

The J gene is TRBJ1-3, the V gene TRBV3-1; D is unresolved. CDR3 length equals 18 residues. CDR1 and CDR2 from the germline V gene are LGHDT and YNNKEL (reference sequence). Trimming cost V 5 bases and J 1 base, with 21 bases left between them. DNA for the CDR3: TGTGCCAGCAGCAAACACGGGGAGGGTCAAAGGTCTGGAAACACCATATATTTT. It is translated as CASSKHGEGQRSGNTIYF.

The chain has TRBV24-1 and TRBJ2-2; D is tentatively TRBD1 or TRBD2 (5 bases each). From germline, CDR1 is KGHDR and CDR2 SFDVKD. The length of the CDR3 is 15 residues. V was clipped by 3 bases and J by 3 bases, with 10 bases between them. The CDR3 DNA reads TGTGCCACCAGTGATCTGGGACGGGACACCGGGGAGCTGTTTTTT. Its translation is CATSDLGRDTGELFF.

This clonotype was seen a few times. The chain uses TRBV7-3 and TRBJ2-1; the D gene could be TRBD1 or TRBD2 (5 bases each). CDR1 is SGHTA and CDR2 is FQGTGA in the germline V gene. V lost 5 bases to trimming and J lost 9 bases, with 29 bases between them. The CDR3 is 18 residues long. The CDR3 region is CASSPGLRGDPRGGEQFF. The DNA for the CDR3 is TGTGCCAGCAGCCCCGGGTTACGAGGGGATCCCCGCGGAGGTGAGCAGTTCTTC.

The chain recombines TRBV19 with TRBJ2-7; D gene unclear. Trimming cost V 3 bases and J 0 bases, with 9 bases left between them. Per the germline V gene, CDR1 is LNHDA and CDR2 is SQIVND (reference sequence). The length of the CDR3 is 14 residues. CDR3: CASSMVGSSYEQYF. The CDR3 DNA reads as TGTGCCAGTAGTATGGTCGGGTCCTCCTACGAGCAGTACTTC.

As DNA, the CDR3 is TGTGCCAGCAGCTTAGCATCTCTATTCGGGGCTTACACCTTC. This gives the protein CASSLASLFGAYTF. V is TRBV7-2 and J is TRBJ1-2; a weak D match, TRBD1 (5 bases). Looked up from germline, CDR1 is SGHTA and CDR2 is FQGNSA. The CDR3 covers 14 residues. Trimming shortened V by 0 bases and J by 11 bases, and 16 bases separated the two germline ends.

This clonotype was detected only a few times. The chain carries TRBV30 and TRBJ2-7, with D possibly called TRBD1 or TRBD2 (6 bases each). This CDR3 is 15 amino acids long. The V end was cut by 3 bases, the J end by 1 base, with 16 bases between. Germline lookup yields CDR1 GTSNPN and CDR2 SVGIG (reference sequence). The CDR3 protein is CAWRQGPGTSYEQYF. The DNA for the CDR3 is TGTGCCTGGAGGCAGGGGCCGGGGACTTCCTACGAGCAGTACTTC.